The 25 T cell receptor beta chains presented below share a single source sample, sequenced in a study of cytotoxic CD8 clonotypes in ibrutinib-treated CLL. Repertoires were generated with immunoSEQ multiplex PCR, while TCRdb's copy carries only in-frame clones and drops some. Among about 68,000 clones listed, about two thirds were seen once. Sample: PBMCs, taken after 12 months of ibrutinib treatment. Receptor source: a human donor with chronic lymphocytic leukemia.

This sequence joins TRBV7-9 and TRBJ1-5; a weak D match, TRBD1 (5 bases). V was clipped by 5 bases and J by 3 bases, with 14 bases between them. The CDR3 contains 15 residues. Germline V gives CDR1 SEHNR, CDR2 FQNEAQ (reference sequence). CDR3 nucleotide sequence: TGTGCCAGCAGCCAGGAAGGCAGGGACAATCAGCCCCAGCATTTT. Amino acids: CASSQEGRDNQPQHF.

This rearrangement joins TRBV18 to TRBJ2-3, with a weak D call TRBD2 (5 bases). Germline V gene sequence: CDR1 KGHSH, CDR2 LQKENI. V lost 3 bases and J lost 0, with 16 bases in between. The CDR3 runs to 17 residues. The CDR3 reads CASSPPVGSLSTDTQYF. CDR3 DNA: TGTGCCAGCTCACCTCCCGTGGGGAGCCTAAGCACAGATACGCAGTATTTT.

The CDR3: CASSLVGTGNYGYTF. The CDR3 region has the DNA TGTGCCAGCAGCTTGGTTGGCACAGGGAACTATGGCTACACCTTC. The chain links TRBV5-4 to TRBJ1-2; D might be TRBD1 (6 bases). V was cut by 0 bases and J by 2 bases, with 11 bases left in between. The CDR3 is 15 residues long. Germline CDR1 and CDR2: SGHNT and YYREEE (reference sequence).

The V gene is TRBV6-1, the J gene TRBJ2-5, with 10 bases aligning to TRBD1. This CDR3 is built from 16 residues. Trimming removed 2 bases from V and 5 bases from J; junction bases left unmatched: 8. Per the germline V gene, CDR1 is MNHNS and CDR2 is SASEGT. The DNA of the CDR3 is TGTGCCAGCAGTGAATGGAGTGGGACAGGGGCCGAGACCCAGTACTTC. Protein: CASSEWSGTGAETQYF.

V is TRBV18 and J is TRBJ2-7; TRBD1 aligns across 10 bases. The CDR3 contains 16 residues. J gave up 5 bases and V 5 bases, and 12 bases lay outside the gene matches. Looked up from germline, CDR1 is KGHSH and CDR2 is LQKENI. The CDR3 region is CASSSVARDRGHEQYF. The CDR3, as DNA: TGTGCCAGCTCATCAGTCGCCCGGGACAGGGGACACGAGCAGTACTTC.

The rearrangement links TRBV6-5 to TRBJ1-2; perhaps TRBD1 as D (5 bases). V was clipped by 10 bases and J by 8 bases, with 14 bases between them. From germline, CDR1 is MNHEY and CDR2 SVGAGI. CDR3 length equals 11 residues. CDR3 loop: CATWGPKGYTF. The DNA for the CDR3 is TGTGCCACCTGGGGCCCTAAAGGCTACACCTTC.

The chain is built from TRBV11-2 and TRBJ2-4; tentative D call: TRBD1 (5 bases). Deletions cut 1 base from V and 5 bases from J, with 12 bases between. Per the germline V gene, CDR1 is SGHAT and CDR2 is FQNNGV. The CDR3 sequence is 15 residues long. The CDR3 region has the DNA TGTGCCAGCAGCTTAGCAGGGAATACCCAAAACATTCAGTACTTC. It encodes CASSLAGNTQNIQYF.

This clone was detected only once. The rearrangement uses TRBV15 and TRBJ1-6; the D is unclear. Germline V gene lookup returns CDR1 LNHNV and CDR2 YYDKDF (reference sequence). The V end was cut by 4 bases, the J end by 0 bases, with 4 bases between. This CDR3 has 14 amino acids. The CDR3 DNA reads as TGTGCCACCAGCACGAACTCCTATAATTCACCCCTCCACTTT. The encoded protein is CATSTNSYNSPLHF.

This chain uses TRBV10-3 with TRBJ2-5; weak D call: TRBD2 (6 bases). The CDR3 is made up of 12 amino acids. Germline lookup yields CDR1 ENHRY and CDR2 SYGVKD. V lost 8 bases to trimming and J lost 1 base, with 8 bases between them. Written as DNA, the CDR3 is TGTGCCATCCGGGACTTCCAAGAGACCCAGTACTTC. This gives the protein CAIRDFQETQYF.

The V and J genes are TRBV7-2 and TRBJ1-6, with a possible D match to TRBD1 (5 bases). V was pared by 3 bases and J by 2 bases, with 14 bases between. This CDR3 is built from 17 residues. Germline assignment: CDR1 SGHTA and CDR2 FQGNSA. CDR3 loop: CASSLTTRVPYNSPLHF. CDR3 DNA sequence: TGTGCCAGCAGCTTGACTACCAGGGTACCCTATAATTCACCCCTCCACTTT.

The chain uses TRBV7-6 and TRBJ2-3; 9 nucleotides align to TRBD2. The germline V gene has CDR1 SGHVS and CDR2 FNYEAQ. The CDR3 extends over 19 amino acids. With 1 base clipped from V and 4 bases from J, the junction kept 15 bases outside the gene matches. The DNA of the CDR3 is TGTGCCAGCAGCTTAGGAATAGGTGTACGAGCGGGGGGCCCAGATACGCAGTATTTT. It translates to CASSLGIGVRAGGPDTQYF.

The chain employs TRBV18 and TRBJ1-4; 10 nucleotides align to TRBD1. The CDR3 covers 15 residues. Losses at the gene ends were 4 bases for V and 8 bases for J; bases not matched to a gene: 7. The germline CDR1 and CDR2 sequences are KGHSH and LQKENI. CDR3 bases: TGTGCCAGCTCACGCCCGGGACAGGGGTTCGAAAAACTGTTTTTT. This translates into CASSRPGQGFEKLFF.

The CDR3: CAWSVPGSGEKLFF. CDR3 DNA: TGTGCCTGGAGTGTCCCAGGTTCAGGAGAAAAACTGTTTTTT. V gene TRBV30 combines with J gene TRBJ1-4, with D hard to call. Germline CDR1 GTSNPN, CDR2 SVGIG (reference sequence). Trimming removed 0 bases from V and 8 bases from J, with 13 bases in between. This CDR3 region has 14 residues.

This clone was seen more than once but under ten times. This rearrangement joins TRBV4-3 to TRBJ2-7; D possibly corresponds to TRBD2 (5 bases). Trimming cost V 0 bases and J 4 bases, with 10 bases left between them. Looked up from germline, CDR1 is LGHNA and CDR2 is YSLEER. CDR3 length: 14 residues. CDR3 DNA: TGCGCCAGCAGCCAAGATCTGGGAGTTTACGAGCAGTACTTC. Translating gives CASSQDLGVYEQYF.

The rearrangement links TRBV7-6 to TRBJ2-7, with D unclear. V was trimmed by 3 bases and J by 4 bases, leaving 16 bases between them. The CDR3 runs to 15 residues. The germline V gene encodes CDR1 SGHVS and CDR2 FNYEAQ. The CDR3 spells CASSFGPVPDYEQYF. The CDR3 nucleotides read TGTGCCAGCAGCTTCGGACCCGTTCCTGATTACGAGCAGTACTTC.

J is TRBJ1-4 and V is TRBV19; 7 nucleotides match TRBD1. The CDR3 has 13 residues. V shed 8 bases and J 5 bases; nucleotides not matched to a gene: 5. CDR1 is LNHDA, CDR2 SQIVND, per germline (reference sequence). CDR3 nucleotide sequence: TGTGCCAGTGGGGGACAGTTAAATGAAAAACTGTTTTTT. Its protein is CASGGQLNEKLFF.

The chain combines TRBV18 with TRBJ2-3; D is unresolved. This CDR3 region has 14 residues. Germline lookup yields CDR1 KGHSH and CDR2 LQKENI. V was cut by 0 bases and J by 0 bases, with 4 bases left in between. The CDR3 sequence: CASSPPSSTDTQYF. The CDR3 coding sequence is TGTGCCAGCTCACCACCTTCCAGCACAGATACGCAGTATTTT.

V usage is TRBV6-4 and J usage is TRBJ2-3, with D tentatively TRBD2 (6 bases). Germline CDR1 MRHNA, CDR2 SNTAGT. The germline V and J ends were trimmed by 9 bases and 2 bases, with 12 bases remaining between them. The CDR3 loop spans 13 amino acids. CDR3: CASATRVTDTQYF. The CDR3 DNA sequence: TGTGCCAGTGCGACTAGAGTCACAGATACGCAGTATTTT.

This clone was counted a few times. The chain combines TRBV9 with TRBJ2-7; D is unclear. The CDR3 loop spans 14 amino acids. Germline CDR1 SGDLS, CDR2 YYNGEE. Trimming took 3 bases from V and 0 from J, leaving 10 bases between them. The CDR3 DNA reads as TGTGCCAGCAGCGCAGCCCCAAACTCCTACGAGCAGTACTTC. It specifies CASSAAPNSYEQYF. Looking up the rest from reference TRBV9 and TRBJ2-7 gives the full variable domain: DSGVTQTPKHLITATGQRVTLRCSPRSGDLSVYWYQQSLDQGLQFLIQYYNGEERAKGNILERFSAQQFPDLHSELNLSSLELGDSALYFCASSAAPNSYEQYFGPGTRLTVT.

This sequence joins TRBV6-6 and TRBJ1-1; tentative D call: TRBD1 (6 bases). Germline CDR1 reads MNHNY; CDR2 reads SVGAGI (reference sequence). CDR3 length: 16 residues. The V and J ends lost 0 bases and 6 bases respectively, with 17 bases between them. The CDR3 loop reads CASSYSRGFDNAEAFF. In nucleotides, the CDR3 is TGTGCCAGCAGTTACTCGAGGGGGTTTGACAACGCTGAAGCTTTCTTT.

The table lists this clone with a few counts. The chain couples TRBV18 to TRBJ1-2; no reliable D call. The V gene lost 2 bases and the J gene lost 2 bases, with 6 bases spanning the gap. Germline-derived CDR1 and CDR2 are KGHSH and LQKENI. The CDR3 covers 13 residues. CDR3 protein: CASSPDKNYGYTF. DNA of the CDR3: TGTGCCAGCTCACCAGACAAAAACTATGGCTACACCTTC.

This chain uses TRBV5-6 with TRBJ2-7; D is perhaps TRBD1 (5 bases). Between the trimmed V and J ends, which lost 0 bases and 3 bases, there was a span of 16 bases. Looked up from germline, CDR1 is SGHDT and CDR2 is YYEEEE. The CDR3 is 16 residues long. DNA for the CDR3: TGTGCCAGCAGCTTGGGCTTGCGGCAGGGCGACTACGAGCAGTACTTC. Encoded protein: CASSLGLRQGDYEQYF.

This clone occurred a few times. The chain is built from TRBV5-1 and TRBJ1-1; 11 bases are a match to TRBD1. CDR1 is SGHRS and CDR2 is YFSETQ in the germline V gene. V gave up 4 bases and J gave up 4 bases; unmatched junction bases: 3. The length of the CDR3 is 14 residues. CDR3 region: CASSRTGGPTEAFF. In DNA, the CDR3 is TGCGCCAGCAGCAGGACAGGGGGCCCCACTGAAGCTTTCTTT.

A note on this clone: The same CDR3 also results from other DNA sequences found in this sample. The J gene is TRBJ1-2, the V gene TRBV6-6; D is possibly TRBD1 (5 bases). Trimming stripped 2 bases from V and 5 bases from J, with 12 bases between. From germline, CDR1 is MNHNY and CDR2 SVGAGI (reference sequence). The CDR3 extends over 14 amino acids. The CDR3, as DNA: TGTGCCAGCAGTTACAGAGGGGTCGGGTATGGCTACACCTTC. It codes for CASSYRGVGYGYTF.

V and J are TRBV6-1 and TRBJ2-7; tentative D call: TRBD1 (6 bases). From germline, CDR1 is MNHNS and CDR2 SASEGT. The CDR3 covers 14 residues. The ends were cut back, 0 bases at V and 3 bases at J, with 9 bases in the middle. The CDR3 region has the DNA TGTGCCAGCAGTGAAGCCGGGACAATCTACGAGCAGTACTTC. Its protein product is CASSEAGTIYEQYF.